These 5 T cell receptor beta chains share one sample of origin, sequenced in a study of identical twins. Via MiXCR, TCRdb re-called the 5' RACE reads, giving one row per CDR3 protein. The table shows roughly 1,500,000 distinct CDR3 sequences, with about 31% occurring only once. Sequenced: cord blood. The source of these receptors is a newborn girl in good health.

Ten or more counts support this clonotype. The CDR3 bases are TGCAGTGCTCGGAGGGACAGACGCTCCTACGAGCAGTACTTC. Its protein is CSARRDRRSYEQYF. The chain is built from TRBV20-1 and TRBJ2-7; possibly TRBD1 for D (7 bases). V dropped 5 bases and J dropped 0 bases, with 14 bases sitting between them. The length of the CDR3 is 14 residues. Germline V gives CDR1 DFQATT, CDR2 SNEGSKA (reference sequence).

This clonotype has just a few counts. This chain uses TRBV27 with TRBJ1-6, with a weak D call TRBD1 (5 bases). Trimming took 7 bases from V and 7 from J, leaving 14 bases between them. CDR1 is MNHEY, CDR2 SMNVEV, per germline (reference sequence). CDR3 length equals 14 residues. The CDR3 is CASNAGTANSPLHF. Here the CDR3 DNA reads TGTGCCAGCAATGCCGGGACGGCAAATTCACCCCTCCACTTT.

The CDR3 protein is CASSLTKGNTEAFF. Here the CDR3 DNA reads TGCGCCAGCAGCCTTACAAAGGGGAACACTGAAGCTTTCTTT. This chain uses TRBV5-1 with TRBJ1-1; the D is unclear. The germline CDR1 and CDR2 sequences are SGHRS and YFSETQ. The V end was cut by 4 bases, the J end by 1 base, with 11 bases between. The CDR3 is made up of 14 amino acids.

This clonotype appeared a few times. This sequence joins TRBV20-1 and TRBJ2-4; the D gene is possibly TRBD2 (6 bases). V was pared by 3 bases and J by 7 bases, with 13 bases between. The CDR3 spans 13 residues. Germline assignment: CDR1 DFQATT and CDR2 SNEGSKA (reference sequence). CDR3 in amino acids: CSARGGGFNIQYF. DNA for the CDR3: TGCAGTGCTAGGGGGGGAGGCTTCAACATTCAGTACTTC.

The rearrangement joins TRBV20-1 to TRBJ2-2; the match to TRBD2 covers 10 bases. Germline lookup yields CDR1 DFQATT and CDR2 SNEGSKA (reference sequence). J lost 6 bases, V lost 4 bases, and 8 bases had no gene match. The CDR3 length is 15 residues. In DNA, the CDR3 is TGCAGTGCTACCCAGAGCGGGAGGGCCCCCGGGGAGCTGTTTTTT. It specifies CSATQSGRAPGELFF.